This passage covers 4 T cell receptor beta chains from one sample sequenced in a study of blood T cell repertoires in COVID-19. Sequencing was performed with immunoSEQ multiplex PCR; in TCRdb, only in-frame clones are kept and a portion is missing. The repertoire includes 75,000 or so clones, around 80% of them detected once, and 10% sits in the top ten. The specimen sequenced was peripheral blood. These receptors were taken from a man in his fifties or sixties with acute or convalescent COVID-19.

CDR3 amino acids: CASSLEPTWTSGSTDTQYF. In DNA, the CDR3 is TGTGCCAGCAGCTTAGAGCCCACTTGGACTAGCGGGAGCACAGATACGCAGTATTTT. The chain recombines TRBV11-3 with TRBJ2-3; 11 nucleotides align to TRBD2. The germline V gene has CDR1 SGHNT and CDR2 YENEEA. J gave up 0 bases and V 0 bases, and 8 bases lay outside the gene matches. The CDR3 covers 19 residues.

This clone is medium-sized by share. The chain uses TRBV29-1 and TRBJ2-1; the match to TRBD2 covers 10 bases. After removal of 4 bases from V and 5 bases from J, the junction contained 17 bases not matched to a gene. The CDR3 is 18 residues long. In germline, CDR1 is SQVTM, CDR2 ANQGSEA. The DNA for the CDR3 is TGCAGCGTTGGGGGGGGCGGTAGCGGGAGGCCTAAGAACAATGAGCAGTTCTTC. This translates into CSVGGGGSGRPKNNEQFF.

This clone was detected once. The chain joins TRBV7-2 to TRBJ2-5, with 11 bases matching TRBD2. CDR1 SGHTA and CDR2 FQGNSA come from the germline V gene. The V and J ends lost 5 bases and 5 bases, in that order; junction bases with no gene match: 10. The CDR3 extends over 16 amino acids. The CDR3 DNA is TGTGCCAGCAGCCCCGGTAGCGGGAGGGCCGAGGAGACCCAGTACTTC. Translation: CASSPGSGRAEETQYF.

This clone turned up a few times. The chain links TRBV6-5 to TRBJ2-7, with a possible D match to TRBD2 (6 bases). Trimming took off 7 bases at V and 5 bases at J, with 18 bases between the two ends. The CDR3 has 14 amino acids. Per the germline V gene, CDR1 is MNHEY and CDR2 is SVGAGI. CDR3 in DNA: TGTGCCAGCATGGAGGGAGACAAAAGAGACGAGCAGTACTTC. This translates into CASMEGDKRDEQYF.